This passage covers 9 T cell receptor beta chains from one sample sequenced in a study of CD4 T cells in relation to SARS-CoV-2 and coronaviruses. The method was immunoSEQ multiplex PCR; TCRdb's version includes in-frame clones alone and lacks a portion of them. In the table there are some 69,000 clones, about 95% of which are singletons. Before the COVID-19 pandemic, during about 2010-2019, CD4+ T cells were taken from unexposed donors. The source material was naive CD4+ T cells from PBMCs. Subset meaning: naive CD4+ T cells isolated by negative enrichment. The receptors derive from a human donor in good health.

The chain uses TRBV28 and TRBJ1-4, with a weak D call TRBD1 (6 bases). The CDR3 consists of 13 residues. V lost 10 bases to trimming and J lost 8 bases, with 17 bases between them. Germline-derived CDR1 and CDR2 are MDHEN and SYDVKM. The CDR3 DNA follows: TGTGCCACCTTGGGACACCGTTACGAAAAACTGTTTTTT. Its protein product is CATLGHRYEKLFF.

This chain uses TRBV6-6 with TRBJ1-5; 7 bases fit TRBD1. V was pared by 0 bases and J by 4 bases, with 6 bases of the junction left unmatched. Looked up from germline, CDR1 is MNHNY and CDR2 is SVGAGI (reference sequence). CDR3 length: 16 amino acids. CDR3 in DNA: TGTGCCAGCAGTTACTCGATGCGACAGGGTAATCAGCCCCAGCATTTT. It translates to CASSYSMRQGNQPQHF.

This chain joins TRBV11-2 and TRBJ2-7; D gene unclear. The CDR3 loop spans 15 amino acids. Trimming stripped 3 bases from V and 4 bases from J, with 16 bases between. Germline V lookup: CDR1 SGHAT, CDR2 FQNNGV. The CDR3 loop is CASSFAPRGTYEQYF. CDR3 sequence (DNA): TGTGCCAGCAGCTTCGCCCCACGAGGCACTTACGAGCAGTACTTC.

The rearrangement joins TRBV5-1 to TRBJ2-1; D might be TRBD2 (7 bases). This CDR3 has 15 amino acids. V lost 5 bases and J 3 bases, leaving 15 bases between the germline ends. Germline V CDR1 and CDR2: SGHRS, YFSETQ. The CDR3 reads CASRGGTTLYNEQFF. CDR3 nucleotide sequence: TGCGCCAGCAGAGGGGGGACTACGCTCTACAATGAGCAGTTCTTC.

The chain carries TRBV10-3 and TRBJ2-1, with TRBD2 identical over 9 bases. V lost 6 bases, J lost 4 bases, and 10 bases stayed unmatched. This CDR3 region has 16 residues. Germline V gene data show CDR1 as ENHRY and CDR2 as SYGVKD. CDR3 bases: TGTGCCATCAGCCCGTTCATAGCGGGAGATTACAATGAGCAGTTCTTC. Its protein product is CAISPFIAGDYNEQFF.

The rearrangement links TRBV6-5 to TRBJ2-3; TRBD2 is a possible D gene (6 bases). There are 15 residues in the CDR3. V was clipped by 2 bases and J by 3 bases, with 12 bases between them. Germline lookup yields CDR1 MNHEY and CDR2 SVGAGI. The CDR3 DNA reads TGTGCCAGCAGTTACGGTGGCGGGGCGACAGATACGCAGTATTTT. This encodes CASSYGGGATDTQYF.

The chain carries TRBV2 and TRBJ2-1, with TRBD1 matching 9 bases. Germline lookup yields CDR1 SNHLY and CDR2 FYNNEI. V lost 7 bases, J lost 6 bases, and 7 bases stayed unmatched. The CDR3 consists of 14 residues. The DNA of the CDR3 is TGTGCCAGCAAGGGGACAGGGACAAGCAATGAGCAGTTCTTC. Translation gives CASKGTGTSNEQFF.

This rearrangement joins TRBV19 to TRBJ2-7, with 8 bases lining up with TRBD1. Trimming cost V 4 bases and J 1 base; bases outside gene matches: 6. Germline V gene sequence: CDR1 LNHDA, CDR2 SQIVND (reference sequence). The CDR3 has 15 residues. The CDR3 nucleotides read TGTGCCAGTAGTACCAAGGGACAGGTATCCTACGAGCAGTACTTC. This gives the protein CASSTKGQVSYEQYF.

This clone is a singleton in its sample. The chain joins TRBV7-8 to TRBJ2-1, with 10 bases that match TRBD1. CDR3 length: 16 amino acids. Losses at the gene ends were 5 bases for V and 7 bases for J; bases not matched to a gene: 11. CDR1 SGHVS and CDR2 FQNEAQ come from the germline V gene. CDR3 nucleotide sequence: TGTGCCAGCAGCCGCGGACGGGACAGGGGACAGAATGAGCAGTTCTTC. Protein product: CASSRGRDRGQNEQFF.